This TCR beta chain was sequenced during a study of blood T cells in healthy people across ages. General study points: No conclusive comparison of naive versus antigen-experienced cells was possible with unsorted PBMCs.

Through a sample-barcoded 5' primer and a J-beta primer mix, a second PCR was run for roughly 6 to 11 cycles. TCRdb re-called the 5' RACE reads through MiXCR, storing one row per CDR3 protein. There are hundreds of thousands of distinct CDR3 sequences in the sample; around half occur only once, and 15% to 20% lies in the top ten. Trimming removed 3 bases from V and 10 bases from J, with 18 bases in between. This CDR3 spans 15 amino acids. CDR1 and CDR2 from the germline V gene are KGHDR and SFDVKD. This clonotype occurred a few times. As yet, its antigen is unknown. Per individual sample, total RNA of at least 5 micrograms was extracted.

The receptor was isolated from a man older than 75 in good health. The sample was blood. The chain joins TRBV24-1 to TRBJ2-1; possibly TRBD2 for D (5 bases). CDR3 loop: CATSDNSDFWGEQFF. The CDR3 DNA reads as TGTGCCACCAGTGATAATAGCGACTTCTGGGGAGAGCAGTTCTTC.